This TCR beta chain was captured in a study of PD-L1 blockade in urothelial cancer. Study information: In about 2014, patients got going on atezolizumab, taking 1,200 mg intravenously every 3 weeks. Patients' histories included 0 to 3 prior chemotherapy regimens.

Documented time point: pretreatment peripheral blood. TCRdb's table, derived via immunoSEQ multiplex PCR, lists solely in-frame clones and lacks some. Of 95,000 or so clones listed, around 87% are singletons. Germline values: CDR1 SNHLY, CDR2 FYNNEI. Trimming removed 3 bases from V and 6 bases from J; junction bases left unmatched: 6. The CDR3 covers 14 residues. This sequence was found in a man between 60 and 70 years old with urothelial cancer. V is TRBV2 and J is TRBJ2-7, with 9 nucleotides matching TRBD1. The material was PBMCs, obtained around atezolizumab (anti-PD-L1) treatment. The CDR3 loop reads CASSDGTGLGEQYF. The CDR3 DNA reads as TGTGCCAGCAGTGACGGGACAGGGCTAGGCGAGCAGTACTTC.